This TCR beta chain originates from a study of T cell changes during pregnancy in multiple sclerosis. This CDR3 is 14 amino acids long. Germline assignment: CDR1 SGHRS and CDR2 YFSETQ. Losses at the gene ends were 0 bases for V and 7 bases for J; bases not matched to a gene: 4. Produced via immunoSEQ multiplex PCR; TCRdb's table is partial and in-frame only. The top ten clones hold around 0.96% of a sample with about 75,000 clones, around 90% of them seen once. The TCR comes from a female donor in good health, enrolled as a control in a pregnancy study. The chain joins TRBV5-1 to TRBJ1-2; TRBD1 matches at 9 bases. The sample in question was peripheral blood, obtained in the first trimester of pregnancy. CDR3 in amino acids: CASSLEQGAIGYTF. CDR3 in DNA: TGCGCCAGCAGCTTGGAACAGGGGGCAATTGGCTACACCTTC.